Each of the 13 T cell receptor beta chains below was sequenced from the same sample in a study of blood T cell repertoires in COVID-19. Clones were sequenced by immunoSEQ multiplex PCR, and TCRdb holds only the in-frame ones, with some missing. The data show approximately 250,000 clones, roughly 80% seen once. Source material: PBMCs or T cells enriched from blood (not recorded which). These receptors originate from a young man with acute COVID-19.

The CDR3 nucleotides read TGTGCCACAAGAGGGACAGGGTGGGTGGTGAACACTGAAGCTTTCTTT. Its translation: CATRGTGWVVNTEAFF. This rearrangement joins TRBV24-1 to TRBJ1-1, with 9 bases identical to TRBD1. Germline V CDR1 and CDR2: KGHDR, SFDVKD. The CDR3 loop spans 16 amino acids. The J segment lost 0 bases and the V segment lost 10 bases, leaving 11 bases of the junction unmatched.

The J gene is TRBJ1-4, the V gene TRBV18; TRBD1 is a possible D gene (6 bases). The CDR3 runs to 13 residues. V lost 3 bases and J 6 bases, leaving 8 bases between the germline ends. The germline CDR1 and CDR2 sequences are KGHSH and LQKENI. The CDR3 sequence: CASSPYRDEKLFF. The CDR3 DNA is TGTGCCAGCTCACCCTACAGGGATGAAAAACTGTTTTTT.

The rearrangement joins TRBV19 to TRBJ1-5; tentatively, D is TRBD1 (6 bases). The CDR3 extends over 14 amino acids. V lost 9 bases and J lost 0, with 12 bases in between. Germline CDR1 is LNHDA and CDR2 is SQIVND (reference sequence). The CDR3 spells CASNRDTSNQPQHF. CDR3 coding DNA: TGTGCCAGCAACCGGGACACTAGCAATCAGCCCCAGCATTTT.

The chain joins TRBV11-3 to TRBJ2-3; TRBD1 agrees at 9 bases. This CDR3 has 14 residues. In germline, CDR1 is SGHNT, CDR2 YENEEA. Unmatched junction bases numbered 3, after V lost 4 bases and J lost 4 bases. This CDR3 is CASSWDRVADTQYF. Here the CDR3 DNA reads TGTGCCAGCAGCTGGGACAGGGTTGCAGATACGCAGTATTTT.

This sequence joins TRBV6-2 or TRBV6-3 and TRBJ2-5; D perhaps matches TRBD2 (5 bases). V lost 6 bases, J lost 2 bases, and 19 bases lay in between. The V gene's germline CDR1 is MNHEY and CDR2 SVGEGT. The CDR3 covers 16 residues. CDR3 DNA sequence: TGTGCCAGCAGCCAAGTCAGGATAAGCGGACAAGAGACCCAGTACTTC. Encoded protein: CASSQVRISGQETQYF.

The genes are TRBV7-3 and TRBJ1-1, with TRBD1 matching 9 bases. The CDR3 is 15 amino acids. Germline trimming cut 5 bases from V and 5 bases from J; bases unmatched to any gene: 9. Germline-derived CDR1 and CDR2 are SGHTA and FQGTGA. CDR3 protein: CASSMTGGPGTEAFF. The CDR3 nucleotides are TGTGCCAGCAGCATGACAGGGGGACCAGGGACTGAAGCTTTCTTT.

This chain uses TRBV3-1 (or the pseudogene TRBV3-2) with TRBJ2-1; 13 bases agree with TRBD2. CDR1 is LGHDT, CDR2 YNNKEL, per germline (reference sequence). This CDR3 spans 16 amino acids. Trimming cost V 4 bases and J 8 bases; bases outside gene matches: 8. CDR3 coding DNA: TGTGCCAGCAGCCGAGTACTAGCGGGGGGGCGTGATGAGCAGTTCTTC. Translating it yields CASSRVLAGGRDEQFF.

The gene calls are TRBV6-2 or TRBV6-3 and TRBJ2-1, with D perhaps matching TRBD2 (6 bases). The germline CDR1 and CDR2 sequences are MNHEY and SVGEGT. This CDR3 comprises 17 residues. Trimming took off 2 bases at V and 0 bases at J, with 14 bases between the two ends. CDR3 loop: CASSYLRGKSSYNEQFF. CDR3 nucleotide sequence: TGTGCCAGCAGTTACCTCCGGGGGAAGAGCTCCTACAATGAGCAGTTCTTC.

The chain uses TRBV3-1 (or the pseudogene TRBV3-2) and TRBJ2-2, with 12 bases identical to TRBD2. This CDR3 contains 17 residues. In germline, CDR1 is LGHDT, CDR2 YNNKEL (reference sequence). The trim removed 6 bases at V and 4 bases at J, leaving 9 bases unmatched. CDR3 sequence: CASRATSGRRTTGELFF. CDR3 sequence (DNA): TGTGCCAGCAGGGCGACTAGCGGGAGACGAACCACCGGGGAGCTGTTTTTT.

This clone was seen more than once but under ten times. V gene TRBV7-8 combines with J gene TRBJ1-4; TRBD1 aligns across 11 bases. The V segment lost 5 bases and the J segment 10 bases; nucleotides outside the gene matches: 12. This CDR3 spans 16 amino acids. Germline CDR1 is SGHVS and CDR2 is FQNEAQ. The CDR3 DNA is TGTGCCAGCAGCGAACGCCCGGGACAGGGGGTCGGAAAACTGTTTTTT. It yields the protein CASSERPGQGVGKLFF.

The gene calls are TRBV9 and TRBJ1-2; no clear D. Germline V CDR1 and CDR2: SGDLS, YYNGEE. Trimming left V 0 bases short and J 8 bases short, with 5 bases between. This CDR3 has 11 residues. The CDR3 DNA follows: TGTGCCAGCAGCGTAGGTCGGGGCTACACCTTC. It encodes CASSVGRGYTF.

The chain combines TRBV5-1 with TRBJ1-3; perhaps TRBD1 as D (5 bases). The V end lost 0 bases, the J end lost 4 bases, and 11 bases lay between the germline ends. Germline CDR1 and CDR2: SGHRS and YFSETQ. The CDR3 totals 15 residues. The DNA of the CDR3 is TGCGCCAGCAGCTTGGCGGCGGGACTCGGAAACACCATATATTTT. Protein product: CASSLAAGLGNTIYF.

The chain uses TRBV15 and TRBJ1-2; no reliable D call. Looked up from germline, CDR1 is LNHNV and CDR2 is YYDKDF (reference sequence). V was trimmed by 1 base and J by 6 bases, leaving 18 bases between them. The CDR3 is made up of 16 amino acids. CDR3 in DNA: TGTGCCACCAGCAGAGGTCGCGCGGGCCCCCGTGATGGCTACACCTTC. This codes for CATSRGRAGPRDGYTF.